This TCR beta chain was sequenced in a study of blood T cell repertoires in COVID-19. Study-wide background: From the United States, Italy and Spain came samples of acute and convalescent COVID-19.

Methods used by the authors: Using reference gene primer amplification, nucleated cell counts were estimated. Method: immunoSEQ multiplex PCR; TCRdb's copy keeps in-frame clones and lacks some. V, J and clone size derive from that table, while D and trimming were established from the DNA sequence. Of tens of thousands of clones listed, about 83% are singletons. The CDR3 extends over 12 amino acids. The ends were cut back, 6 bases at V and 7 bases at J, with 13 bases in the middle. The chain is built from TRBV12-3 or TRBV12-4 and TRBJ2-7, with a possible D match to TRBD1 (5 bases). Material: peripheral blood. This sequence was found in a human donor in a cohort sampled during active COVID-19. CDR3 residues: CASSPDSGEQYF. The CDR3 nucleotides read TGTGCCAGCAGCCCAGATTCAGGGGAGCAGTACTTC.